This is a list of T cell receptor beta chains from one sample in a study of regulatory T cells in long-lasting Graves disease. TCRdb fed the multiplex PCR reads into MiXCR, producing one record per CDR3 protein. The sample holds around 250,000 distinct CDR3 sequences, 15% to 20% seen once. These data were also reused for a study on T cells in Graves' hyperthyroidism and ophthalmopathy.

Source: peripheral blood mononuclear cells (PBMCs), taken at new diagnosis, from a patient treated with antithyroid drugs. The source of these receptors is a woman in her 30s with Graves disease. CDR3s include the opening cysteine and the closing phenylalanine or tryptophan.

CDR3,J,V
CACGNTGELFF,TRBJ2-2,TRBV6-1
CASSESGGDTDTQYF,TRBJ2-3,TRBV9
CASGGGGGTGELFF,TRBJ2-2,TRBV12-3/TRBV12-4
CASNLGTLTAVAANEKLFF,TRBJ1-4,TRBV7-9
CASSYTGEGYGYTF,TRBJ1-2,TRBV27
CSARGVETSSKYNEQFF,TRBJ2-1,TRBV20-1
CASSQDSYYEQYF,TRBJ2-7,TRBV5-8
CASSPQGLGSNQPQHF,TRBJ1-5,TRBV5-1
CASSLGLAGTLLNTGELFF,TRBJ2-2,TRBV7-9
CASNDGGWRQYF,TRBJ2-5,TRBV7-2
CASSLGVRVYEQYF,TRBJ2-7,TRBV7-9
CASSIDLGLDTQYF,TRBJ2-3,TRBV19
CASSPGGGRYEQYF,TRBJ2-7,TRBV18
CASSHNLAGGPTDTQYF,TRBJ2-3,TRBV7-9
CASSQTGDGNQPQHF,TRBJ1-5,TRBV3-1
CASSSTFGLTGGTEAFF,TRBJ1-1,TRBV7-9
CASSLRSGGSTDTQYF,TRBJ2-3,TRBV3-1
CASKFQGVGNTQYF,TRBJ2-3,TRBV2